Listed below are T cell receptor beta chains from one sample, sequenced in a study of sequential checkpoint blockade in melanoma. Method: immunoSEQ multiplex PCR; TCRdb's copy keeps in-frame clones and lacks some. The repertoire holds about 1,200 clones, with just under 20% as singletons. The sample was tumor tissue (inferred from file names), taken from a patient given nivolumab and ipilimumab in sequence. The origin of the receptors is a human donor with melanoma. CDR3s include the opening cysteine and the closing phenylalanine or tryptophan. The D gene is left open where the match is weak. Part of the rows lack a size; the others show once, few, many or a class for expanded clones.

D gene: NA
clone size: large
V gene: TRBV6-8
J gene: TRBJ1-1
CDR3 protein: CASSLAAGNTEAFF
CDR3 DNA: TGTGCCAGCAGTTTGGCGGCAGGGAACACTGAAGCTTTCTTT

D gene: TRBD1
clone size: few
V gene: TRBV28
J gene: TRBJ1-2
CDR3 protein: CASSSPDRGYGYTF
CDR3 DNA: TGTGCCAGCAGTTCACCGGACAGGGGATATGGCTACACCTTC

D gene: TRBD1
clone size: NA
V gene: TRBV6-8
J gene: TRBJ2-7
CDR3 protein: CASSYDSGTGAAYEQYF
CDR3 DNA: TGTGCCAGCAGTTACGATTCCGGGACAGGGGCCGCCTACGAGCAGTACTTC

D gene: TRBD1
clone size: few
V gene: TRBV6-8
J gene: TRBJ2-7
CDR3 protein: CASSLAGGSHEQYF
CDR3 DNA: TGTGCCAGCAGTTTGGCAGGGGGAAGCCACGAGCAGTACTTC

D gene: NA
clone size: NA
V gene: TRBV6-8
J gene: TRBJ2-1
CDR3 protein: CASSPTTVRSSYNEQFF
CDR3 DNA: TGTGCCAGCAGTCCGACGACGGTGAGGAGCTCCTACAATGAGCAGTTCTTC

D gene: TRBD2
clone size: medium-sized
V gene: TRBV11-3
J gene: TRBJ2-5
CDR3 protein: CASSPIAGGLETQYF
CDR3 DNA: TGTGCCAGCAGCCCCATAGCGGGAGGGCTCGAGACCCAGTACTTC

D gene: NA
clone size: medium-sized
V gene: TRBV9
J gene: TRBJ1-5
CDR3 protein: CASSEARDGNQPQHF
CDR3 DNA: TGTGCCAGCAGTGAAGCGAGGGACGGTAATCAGCCCCAGCATTTT

D gene: NA
clone size: NA
V gene: TRBV30
J gene: TRBJ1-4
CDR3 protein: CAWNAGRSEKLFF
CDR3 DNA: TGTGCCTGGAATGCAGGGAGGAGCGAAAAACTGTTTTTT

D gene: TRBD2
clone size: medium-sized
V gene: TRBV11-3
J gene: TRBJ2-5
CDR3 protein: CASSPIKTSGSLETQYF
CDR3 DNA: TGTGCCAGCAGCCCCATCAAGACTAGCGGGAGCCTTGAGACCCAGTACTTC

D gene: NA
clone size: NA
V gene: TRBV6-8
J gene: TRBJ1-5
CDR3 protein: CASSDRANNQPQHF
CDR3 DNA: TGTGCCAGCAGCGACAGAGCAAACAATCAGCCCCAGCATTTT

D gene: TRBD1
clone size: medium-sized
V gene: TRBV11-3
J gene: TRBJ1-2
CDR3 protein: CASSLPGQENYGYTF
CDR3 DNA: TGTGCCAGCAGCTTACCCGGACAGGAAAACTATGGCTACACCTTC

D gene: TRBD2
clone size: few
V gene: TRBV6-8
J gene: TRBJ2-5
CDR3 protein: CASSTLAGGLQFSYF
CDR3 DNA: TGTGCCAGCAGTACGTTAGCGGGAGGGCTACAGTTTTCATACTTC

D gene: NA
clone size: NA
V gene: TRBV18
J gene: TRBJ2-5
CDR3 protein: CASSPISPGPKETQYF
CDR3 DNA: TGTGCCAGCTCACCAATAAGTCCAGGGCCTAAAGAGACCCAGTACTTC

D gene: NA
clone size: medium-sized
V gene: TRBV9
J gene: TRBJ2-2
CDR3 protein: CASNQRYTGELFF
CDR3 DNA: TGTGCCAGCAATCAGCGGTACACCGGGGAGCTGTTTTTT

D gene: TRBD2
clone size: medium-sized
V gene: TRBV11-3
J gene: TRBJ2-1
CDR3 protein: CASSSGLAGGYNEQFF
CDR3 DNA: TGTGCCAGCAGCTCCGGACTAGCGGGGGGGTACAATGAGCAGTTCTTC

D gene: NA
clone size: few
V gene: TRBV9
J gene: TRBJ2-3
CDR3 protein: CASSAIGGSTDTQYF
CDR3 DNA: TGTGCCAGCAGCGCAATTGGCGGTAGCACAGATACGCAGTATTTT

D gene: NA
clone size: NA
V gene: TRBV15
J gene: TRBJ2-2
CDR3 protein: CATSSSSLLLRNTGELFF
CDR3 DNA: TGTGCCACCAGCAGTTCCTCTCTTTTACTGCGGAACACCGGGGAGCTGTTTTTT

D gene: NA
clone size: medium-sized
V gene: TRBV11-3
J gene: TRBJ1-1
CDR3 protein: CASSLGSGLAEAFF
CDR3 DNA: TGTGCCAGCAGCTTAGGGTCAGGGTTGGCTGAAGCTTTCTTT

D gene: TRBD1
clone size: medium-sized
V gene: TRBV11-3
J gene: TRBJ1-1
CDR3 protein: CASSGQGAFKPTEAFF
CDR3 DNA: TGTGCCAGCAGCGGACAGGGGGCATTCAAACCCACTGAAGCTTTCTTT

D gene: TRBD1
clone size: few
V gene: TRBV11-3
J gene: TRBJ2-2
CDR3 protein: CASSTQGALSTGELFF
CDR3 DNA: TGTGCCAGCAGCACCCAGGGGGCGCTGAGCACCGGGGAGCTGTTTTTT

D gene: NA
clone size: NA
V gene: TRBV15
J gene: TRBJ1-5
CDR3 protein: CATSTWDVRRDQPQHF
CDR3 DNA: TGTGCCACCAGCACCTGGGACGTTCGCCGCGATCAGCCCCAGCATTTT

D gene: NA
clone size: medium-sized
V gene: TRBV11-3
J gene: TRBJ2-7
CDR3 protein: CASSLVLALHEQYF
CDR3 DNA: TGTGCCAGCAGCTTGGTGCTAGCGCTGCACGAGCAGTACTTC

D gene: TRBD1
clone size: few
V gene: TRBV11-3
J gene: TRBJ2-5
CDR3 protein: CASSFNRGLETQYF
CDR3 DNA: TGTGCCAGCAGCTTTAACAGGGGGCTAGAGACCCAGTACTTC

D gene: TRBD1
clone size: few
V gene: TRBV9
J gene: TRBJ2-7
CDR3 protein: CASSPTGQTYEQYF
CDR3 DNA: TGTGCCAGCAGCCCCACGGGACAGACCTACGAGCAGTACTTC

D gene: NA
clone size: NA
V gene: TRBV19
J gene: TRBJ2-3
CDR3 protein: CASSGIPRAQYF
CDR3 DNA: TGTGCCAGTAGTGGTATCCCCCGGGCGCAGTATTTT

D gene: NA
clone size: NA
V gene: TRBV9
J gene: TRBJ2-5
CDR3 protein: CASSVNPGETQYF
CDR3 DNA: TGTGCCAGCAGCGTCAATCCTGGGGAGACCCAGTACTTC

D gene: NA
clone size: medium-sized
V gene: TRBV11-3
J gene: TRBJ1-1
CDR3 protein: CASSLAFSGADTEAFF
CDR3 DNA: TGTGCCAGCAGCTTGGCCTTCTCGGGGGCGGACACTGAAGCTTTCTTT

D gene: NA
clone size: NA
V gene: TRBV18
J gene: TRBJ1-1
CDR3 protein: CASSPPGGSGEAFF
CDR3 DNA: TGTGCCAGCTCACCACCGGGCGGGTCGGGTGAAGCTTTCTTT